The 13 T cell receptor beta chains reported below all come from one sample, sequenced in a study of CD8 T cells in ankylosing spondylitis. A single record per CDR3 protein comes from TCRdb applying MiXCR to the 5' RACE reads. The table records some 63,000 distinct CDR3 sequences, 6.2% of them present only once. Sequencing used synovial fluid, either unsorted or a sorted T cell fraction (not recorded which). These receptors all stem from a male donor with ankylosing spondylitis.

This chain uses TRBV30 with TRBJ2-7; D is tentatively TRBD1 or TRBD2 (6 bases each). Trimming left V 0 bases short and J 9 bases short, with 18 bases between. Germline V gene sequence: CDR1 GTSNPN, CDR2 SVGIG (reference sequence). The CDR3 is made up of 14 amino acids. CDR3 bases: TGTGCCTGGAGTGTGTCAGGGGAGGACTGGGCGCAGTACTTC. This gives the protein CAWSVSGEDWAQYF.

This clonotype has ten or more counts. The rearrangement joins TRBV29-1 to TRBJ2-7; unclear D gene. Germline V lookup: CDR1 SQVTM, CDR2 ANQGSEA. The CDR3 extends over 14 amino acids. V was pared by 7 bases and J by 1 base, with 17 bases between. In DNA form, the CDR3 reads TGCAGCGCCGAAGTGCCCGGAGCATCCTACGAGCAGTACTTC. It specifies CSAEVPGASYEQYF.

This clonotype was observed a few times. The chain links TRBV6-2 or TRBV6-3 to TRBJ2-5, with D possibly matching TRBD2 (6 bases). The CDR3 has 15 amino acids. Trimming shortened V by 5 bases and J by 5 bases, and 18 bases separated the two germline ends. Germline V CDR1 and CDR2: MNHEY, SVGEGT. For the CDR3, the DNA is TGTGCCAGCAGTCTACTTACGGGAGTACTGGAGACCCAGTACTTC. It is translated as CASSLLTGVLETQYF.

This clonotype was detected many times. The V gene is TRBV20-1, the J gene TRBJ2-1; 8 bases line up with TRBD2. V lost 0 bases to trimming and J lost 4 bases; unmatched junction nucleotides: 5. The germline gives CDR1 DFQATT, CDR2 SNEGSKA (reference sequence). The CDR3 totals 15 residues. CDR3 amino acids: CSARDLASGYNEQFF. The CDR3 DNA follows: TGCAGTGCTAGAGATCTGGCTAGCGGGTACAATGAGCAGTTCTTC.

Ten or more counts support this clonotype. This chain connects TRBV9 to TRBJ2-2; TRBD1 matches 8 bases. Germline V lookup: CDR1 SGDLS, CDR2 YYNGEE. Trimming at V came to 0 bases and at J to 7 bases, leaving 8 bases not matched to a gene. CDR3 length equals 16 residues. CDR3: CASSVAPGGAGGELFF. The CDR3 nucleotides read TGTGCCAGCAGCGTAGCGCCAGGGGGCGCGGGCGGGGAGCTGTTTTTT.

This clonotype was counted many times. This rearrangement joins TRBV28 to TRBJ1-2, with a weak D call TRBD1 (5 bases). The CDR3 contains 14 residues. Germline V gene lookup returns CDR1 MDHEN and CDR2 SYDVKM. V dropped 6 bases and J dropped 6 bases, with 17 bases sitting between them. CDR3 sequence reads: CASRAGRADNGYTF. The CDR3 DNA follows: TGTGCCAGCAGGGCAGGGAGGGCGGATAATGGCTACACCTTC.

The rearrangement joins TRBV5-1 to TRBJ2-3; 8 bases are a match to TRBD2. V dropped 2 bases and J dropped 5; count of bases not matched to a gene: 7. There are 15 residues in the CDR3. CDR1 is SGHRS and CDR2 is YFSETQ in the germline V gene. The CDR3 sequence is CASSLGLAGLDTQYF. CDR3 bases: TGCGCCAGCAGCTTAGGCCTAGCGGGCCTAGATACGCAGTATTTT.

At least ten counts were recorded for this clonotype. The gene calls are TRBV7-2 and TRBJ1-5; a weak D match, TRBD1 (5 bases). CDR1 and CDR2 from the germline V gene are SGHTA and FQGNSA. V dropped 1 base and J dropped 1 base, with 8 bases sitting between them. The CDR3 covers 15 residues. The CDR3 sequence is CASSLGDASNQPQHF. The CDR3 bases are TGTGCCAGCAGCTTAGGGGACGCGAGCAATCAGCCCCAGCATTTT.

The rearrangement links TRBV6-1 to TRBJ2-5; 11 bases agree with TRBD2. Unmatched junction bases numbered 2, after V lost 5 bases and J lost 0 bases. The CDR3 has 15 amino acids. Per germline, CDR1 MNHNS and CDR2 SASEGT. The CDR3 DNA follows: TGTGCCAGCAGTCTTAGCGGGAGGGACCAAGAGACCCAGTACTTC. Translation: CASSLSGRDQETQYF.

This clonotype was recorded at least ten times. The V and J genes are TRBV29-1 and TRBJ2-3, with D perhaps matching TRBD2 (5 bases). The V gene lost 0 bases and the J gene lost 0 bases, with 10 bases spanning the gap. The CDR3 is 15 amino acids. In germline, CDR1 is SQVTM, CDR2 ANQGSEA. Here the CDR3 DNA reads TGCAGCGTTGAAGATCGCCGGACTAGCACAGATACGCAGTATTTT. Protein: CSVEDRRTSTDTQYF.

This clonotype was seen repeatedly, ten times or more. This chain uses TRBV7-3 with TRBJ2-5, with D possibly matching TRBD2 (6 bases). Germline loops: CDR1 SGHTA, CDR2 FQGTGA. The V and J ends lost 5 bases and 5 bases respectively, with 12 bases between them. The CDR3 contains 13 residues. The CDR3 sequence is CASSRDFEETQYF. Here the CDR3 DNA reads TGTGCCAGCAGCCGGGACTTCGAGGAGACCCAGTACTTC.

This clonotype was seen many times. This rearrangement joins TRBV7-2 to TRBJ1-1, with D hard to call. This CDR3 contains 12 residues. V was cut by 6 bases and J by 5 bases, with 10 bases left in between. CDR1 is SGHTA and CDR2 is FQGNSA in the germline V gene. CDR3 in amino acids: CASSHPGTEAFF. The CDR3 bases are TGTGCCAGCAGTCATCCCGGGACTGAAGCTTTCTTT.

This chain links TRBV19 with TRBJ2-7; perhaps TRBD1 as D (8 bases). The CDR3 covers 16 residues. The V end was cut by 6 bases, the J end by 2 bases, with 20 bases between. Germline V CDR1 and CDR2: LNHDA, SQIVND (reference sequence). CDR3 nucleotides: TGTGCCAGTAGCGGGGGGCGACGGACAGGGACCTACGAGCAGTACTTC. It is translated as CASSGGRRTGTYEQYF.